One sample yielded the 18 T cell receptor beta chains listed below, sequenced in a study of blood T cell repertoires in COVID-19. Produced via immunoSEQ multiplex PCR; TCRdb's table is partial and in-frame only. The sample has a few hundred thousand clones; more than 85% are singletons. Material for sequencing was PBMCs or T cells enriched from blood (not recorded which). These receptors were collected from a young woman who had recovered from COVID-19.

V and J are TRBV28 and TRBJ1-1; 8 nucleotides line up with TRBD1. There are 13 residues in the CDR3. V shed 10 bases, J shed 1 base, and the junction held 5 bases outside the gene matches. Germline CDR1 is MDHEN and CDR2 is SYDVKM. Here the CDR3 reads CATLTGANTEAFF. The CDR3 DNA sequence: TGTGCCACCCTGACAGGGGCGAACACTGAAGCTTTCTTT.

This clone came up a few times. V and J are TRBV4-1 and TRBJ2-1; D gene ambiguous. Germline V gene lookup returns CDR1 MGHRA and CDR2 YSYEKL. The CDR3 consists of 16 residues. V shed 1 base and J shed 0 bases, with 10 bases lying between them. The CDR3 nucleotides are TGCGCCAGCAGCCAAGTTCCGCGAAGCTCCTACAATGAGCAGTTCTTC. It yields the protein CASSQVPRSSYNEQFF.

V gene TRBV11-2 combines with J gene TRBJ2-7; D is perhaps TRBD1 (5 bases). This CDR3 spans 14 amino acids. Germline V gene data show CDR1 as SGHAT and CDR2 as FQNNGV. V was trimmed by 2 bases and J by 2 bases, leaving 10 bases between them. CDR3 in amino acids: CASSLYTGPYEQYF. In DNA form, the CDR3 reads TGTGCCAGCAGCTTATATACAGGCCCCTACGAGCAGTACTTC.

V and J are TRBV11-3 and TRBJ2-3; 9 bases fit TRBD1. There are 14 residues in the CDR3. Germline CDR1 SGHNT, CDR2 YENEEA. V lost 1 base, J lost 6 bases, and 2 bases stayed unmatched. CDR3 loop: CASSLGTGEDTQYF. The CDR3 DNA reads TGTGCCAGCAGCTTAGGGACAGGGGAGGATACGCAGTATTTT.

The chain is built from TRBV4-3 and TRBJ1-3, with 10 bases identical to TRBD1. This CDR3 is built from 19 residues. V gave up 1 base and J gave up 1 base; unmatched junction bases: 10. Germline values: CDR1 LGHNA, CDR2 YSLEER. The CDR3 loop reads CASSQAPFGTGVSGNTIYF. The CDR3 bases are TGCGCCAGCAGCCAAGCGCCCTTTGGGACAGGGGTATCTGGAAACACCATATATTTT.

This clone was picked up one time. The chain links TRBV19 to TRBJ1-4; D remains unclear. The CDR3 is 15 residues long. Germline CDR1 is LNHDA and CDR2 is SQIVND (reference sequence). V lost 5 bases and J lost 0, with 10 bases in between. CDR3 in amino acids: CASSGRLATNEKLFF. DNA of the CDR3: TGTGCCAGTAGTGGGCGCCTTGCAACTAATGAAAAACTGTTTTTT.

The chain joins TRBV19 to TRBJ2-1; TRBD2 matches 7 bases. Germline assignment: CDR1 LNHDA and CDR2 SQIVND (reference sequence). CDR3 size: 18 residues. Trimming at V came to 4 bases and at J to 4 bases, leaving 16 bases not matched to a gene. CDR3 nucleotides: TGTGCCAGTAGTACAGTCTTAATAACGGGAGGCCATTACAATGAGCAGTTCTTC. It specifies CASSTVLITGGHYNEQFF.

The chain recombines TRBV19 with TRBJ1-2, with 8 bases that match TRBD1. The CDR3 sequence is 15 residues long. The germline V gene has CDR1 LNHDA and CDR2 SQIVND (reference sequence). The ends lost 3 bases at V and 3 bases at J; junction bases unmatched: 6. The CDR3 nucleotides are TGTGCCAGTAGTATTTGGACAGGGAAGGACTATGGCTACACCTTC. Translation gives CASSIWTGKDYGYTF. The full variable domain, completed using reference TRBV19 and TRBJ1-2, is DGGITQSPKYLFRKEGQNVTLSCEQNLNHDAMYWYRQDPGQGLRLIYYSQIVNDFQKGDIAEGYSVSREKKESFPLTVTSAQKNPTAFYLCASSIWTGKDYGYTFGSGTRLTVV.

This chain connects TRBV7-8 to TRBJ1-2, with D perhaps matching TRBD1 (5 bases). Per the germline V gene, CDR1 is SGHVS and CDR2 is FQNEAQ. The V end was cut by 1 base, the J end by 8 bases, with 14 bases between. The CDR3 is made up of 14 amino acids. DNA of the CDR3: TGTGCCAGCAGCTTAGGGTTTTGGGGGGAAGGCTACACCTTC. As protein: CASSLGFWGEGYTF.

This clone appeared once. The DNA for the CDR3 is TGTGCCAGCAGCTTAGGAGGGGTCGGGGAGCTGTTTTTT. This gives the protein CASSLGGVGELFF. This chain uses TRBV7-3 with TRBJ2-2, with D possibly matching TRBD2 (6 bases). Germline lookup yields CDR1 SGHTA and CDR2 FQGTGA. The CDR3 has 13 amino acids. Trimming left V 2 bases short and J 7 bases short, with 8 bases between.

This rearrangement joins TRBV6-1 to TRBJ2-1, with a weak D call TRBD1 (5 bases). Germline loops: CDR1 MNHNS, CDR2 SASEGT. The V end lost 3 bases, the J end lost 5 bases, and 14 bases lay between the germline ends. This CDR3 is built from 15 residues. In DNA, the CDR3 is TGTGCCAGCAGTGATCCAGGGTCAGCAAACAATGAGCAGTTCTTC. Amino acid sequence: CASSDPGSANNEQFF.

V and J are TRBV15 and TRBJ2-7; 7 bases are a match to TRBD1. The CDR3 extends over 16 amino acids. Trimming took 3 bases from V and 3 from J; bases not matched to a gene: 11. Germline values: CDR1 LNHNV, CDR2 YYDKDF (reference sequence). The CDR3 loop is CATSSHLRDSGYEQYF. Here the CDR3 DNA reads TGTGCCACCAGCAGTCACTTGAGGGACAGTGGCTACGAGCAGTACTTC.

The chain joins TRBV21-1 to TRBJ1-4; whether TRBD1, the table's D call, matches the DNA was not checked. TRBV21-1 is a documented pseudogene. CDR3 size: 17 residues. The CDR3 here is CASSKDLGRKVDEKLFF. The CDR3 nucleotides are TGTGCCAGCAGCAAAGATCTGGGCCGAAAGGTCGATGAAAAACTGTTTTTT.

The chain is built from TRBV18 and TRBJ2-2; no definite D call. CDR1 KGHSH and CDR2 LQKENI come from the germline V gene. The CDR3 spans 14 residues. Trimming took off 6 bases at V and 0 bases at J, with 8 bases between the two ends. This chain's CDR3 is CASSSTANTGELFF. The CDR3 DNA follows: TGTGCCAGCTCGTCAACAGCGAACACCGGGGAGCTGTTTTTT.

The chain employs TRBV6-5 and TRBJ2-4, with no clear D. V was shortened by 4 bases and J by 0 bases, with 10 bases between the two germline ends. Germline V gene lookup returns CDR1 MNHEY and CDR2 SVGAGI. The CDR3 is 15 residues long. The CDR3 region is CASSSGMLAKNIQYF. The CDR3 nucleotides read TGTGCCAGCAGTTCAGGCATGCTAGCCAAAAACATTCAGTACTTC.

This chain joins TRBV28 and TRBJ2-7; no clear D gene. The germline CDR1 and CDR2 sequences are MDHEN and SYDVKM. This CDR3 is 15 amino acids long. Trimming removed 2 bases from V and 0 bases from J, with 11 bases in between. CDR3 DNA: TGTGCCAGCAGTTTAAATAAAGCGTTCTCCTACGAGCAGTACTTC. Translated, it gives CASSLNKAFSYEQYF.

The CDR3 sequence is CASTSGRQGYSNQPQHF. In DNA form, the CDR3 reads TGTGCCAGCACTTCGGGGAGACAGGGTTATAGCAATCAGCCCCAGCATTTT. The V and J genes are TRBV28 and TRBJ1-5, with TRBD1 identical over 7 bases. The CDR3 runs 17 residues. V lost 7 bases to trimming and J lost 0 bases; unmatched junction nucleotides: 12. Looked up from germline, CDR1 is MDHEN and CDR2 is SYDVKM. Together with reference TRBV28 and TRBJ1-5, the CDR3 gives the full variable domain: DVKVTQSSRYLVKRTGEKVFLECVQDMDHENMFWYRQDPGLGLRLIYFSYDVKMKEKGDIPEGYSVSREKKERFSLILESASTNQTSMYLCASTSGRQGYSNQPQHFGDGTRLSIL.

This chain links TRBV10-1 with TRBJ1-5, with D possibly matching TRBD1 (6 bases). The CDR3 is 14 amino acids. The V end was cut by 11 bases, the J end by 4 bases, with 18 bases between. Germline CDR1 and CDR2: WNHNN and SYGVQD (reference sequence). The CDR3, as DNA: TGCGCCGCAGGATCGGACCAGGGGAATCAGCCCCAGCATTTT. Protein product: CAAGSDQGNQPQHF.